This T cell receptor beta chain stems from a study of T cell responses to AZD1222 COVID-19 vaccine. Sequencing was performed with immunoSEQ multiplex PCR; in TCRdb, only in-frame clones are kept and a portion is missing. The data contain just over 150,000 clones, about 89% of them singletons. The CDR3 covers 17 residues. V shed 6 bases, J shed 10 bases, and the junction held 16 bases outside the gene matches. CDR1 is SGHAT and CDR2 is FQNNGV in the germline V gene. This clonotype was obtained from an adult who received the AZD1222 COVID-19 vaccine. This sequence joins TRBV11-2 and TRBJ1-4; 11 bases match TRBD1. The source material was peripheral blood, sampled 28 days after the second AZD1222 dose. The CDR3 nucleotides are TGTGCCAGCAGTCGAATGTCAGGAGGGACAGGGGGAGGAAAACTGTTTTTT. This gives the protein CASSRMSGGTGGGKLFF.